The T cell receptor beta chain described here comes from a study of cytomegalovirus exposure and HLA in healthy donors. The CDR3 length is 16 residues. CDR1 SSHAT and CDR2 FNYEAQ come from the germline V gene (reference sequence). PCR employed 60 Vbeta and 13 Jbeta primers. Sequenced by immunoSEQ multiplex PCR; TCRdb stores in-frame clones only, minus some. The sample lists around 130,000 clones, less than 80% occurring once. Of note for this clone: No antigen is known for it. At one end the junction does not follow the germline gene, possibly because of a read error.

The study's findings and limits: Relative to the approximately 680-donor mean, N-insertions were reportedly fewer in an Asian-associated ancestry cluster in a later analysis. Association of a missense DCLRE1C variant with TCR beta V- and J-gene trimming was reported in a later analysis. When presence/absence was analysed, sequencing depth was taken to be roughly uniform across donors. It is likely that the observed cluster of highly shared sequence variants was a sequencing artifact.

What was sequenced was PBMCs. The TCR sequence derives from a man in his forties in good health and CMV-seropositive. The chain recombines TRBV7-7 with TRBJ2-1; 9 bases line up with TRBD2. CDR3 sequence (DNA): TGTGCTAGCAGCTTAGGGCCTAGCGGGGCCTACAATGAGCAGTTCTTC. Translating it yields CASSLGPSGAYNEQFF.